The rows below give T cell receptor beta chains drawn from one sample of a study of regulatory T cells in long-lasting Graves disease. TCRdb reprocessed the multiplex PCR reads with MiXCR, giving one entry per CDR3 protein. The sample contains some 450,000 distinct CDR3 sequences, about a sixth of which appear only once. The sample was also reused in another study, on T cells in Graves' hyperthyroidism and ophthalmopathy.

The sequencing used peripheral blood mononuclear cells (PBMCs), collected at new diagnosis, from a patient treated with antithyroid drugs. Receptors were obtained from a woman aged 30 to 39 with Graves disease. Each CDR3 is given with its conserved first and last residue. The D gene is left open where the match is weak. The size entry is marked missing in some rows and otherwise reads once, few, many or a size class.

d_gene	v_gene	abundance	j_gene	CDR3aa	CDR3nt
TRBD2	TRBV2	NA	TRBJ2-7	CASSTQKGGTSVHQDF	TGTGCCAGCAGTACACAGAAGGGGGGGACTAGCGTTCATCAGGACTTC
TRBD1	TRBV12-3/TRBV12-4	many	TRBJ1-1	CASRLGQGRTEAFF	TGTGCCAGCAGATTAGGACAGGGGCGCACTGAAGCTTTCTTT
NA	TRBV18	NA	TRBJ2-7	CASSPGSTKSYEQYF	TGTGCCAGCTCACCAGGGTCTACCAAGTCCTACGAGCAGTACTTC
NA	TRBV11-2	many	TRBJ2-5	CASSLGDLTETQYF	TGTGCCAGCAGCTTAGGAGATTTGACTGAGACCCAGTACTTC
NA	TRBV2	few	TRBJ1-5	CASSDGGEFRARHF	TGTGCCAGCAGTGACGGGGGGGAATTTAGGGCTAGGCATTTT
TRBD1	TRBV5-5	many	TRBJ2-3	CASSPGQDDTDTQYF	TGTGCCAGCAGCCCCGGACAGGACGACACAGATACGCAGTATTTT
TRBD1	TRBV28	many	TRBJ1-1	CASSLFTGGSTEAFF	TGTGCCAGCAGTTTATTTACAGGGGGCTCCACTGAAGCTTTCTTT
NA	TRBV6-1	many	TRBJ2-1	CASSEARFSSDEQFF	TGTGCCAGCAGTGAAGCGCGTTTTAGCAGCGATGAGCAGTTCTTC
NA	TRBV27	many	TRBJ2-1	CASSLGLSSEQFF	TGTGCCAGCAGTTTAGGACTTTCGAGTGAGCAGTTCTTC
TRBD2	TRBV7-2	few	TRBJ2-7	CASSLGAGREQYF	TGTGCCAGCAGCTTAGGAGCGGGACGCGAGCAGTACTTC
TRBD2	TRBV3-1	many	TRBJ2-3	CASSQGGLASDTQYF	TGTGCCAGCAGCCAGGGGGGACTAGCATCCGACACGCAGTATTTT
TRBD2	TRBV20-1	many	TRBJ2-3	CSGARGTDTQYF	TGCAGTGGTGCGCGGGGGACAGATACGCAGTATTTT
TRBD2	TRBV20-1	many	TRBJ2-7	CSAETGLADYEQYF	TGCAGTGCTGAAACGGGACTAGCGGACTACGAGCAGTACTTC
TRBD2	TRBV28	many	TRBJ2-7	CASGTSGYFYEQYF	TGTGCCAGCGGGACTAGCGGGTACTTCTACGAGCAGTACTTC
TRBD2	TRBV5-1	NA	TRBJ2-1	CASSLVWGLAGDEQFF	TGCGCCAGCAGCTTGGTGTGGGGACTAGCGGGAGATGAGCAGTTCTTC
NA	TRBV5-1	few	TRBJ2-7	CASSLFGPLSYEQYF	TGCGCCAGCAGCTTATTCGGCCCGCTTTCCTACGAGCAGTACTTC
TRBD2	TRBV6-1	NA	TRBJ2-3	CASRSPGLAGVDTQYF	TGTGCCAGCAGATCTCCGGGACTAGCGGGAGTGGATACGCAGTATTTT
TRBD1	TRBV5-1	many	TRBJ2-1	CASSLGDRAIEQFF	TGCGCCAGCAGCTTGGGGGACAGGGCGATTGAGCAGTTCTTC
NA	TRBV14	NA	TRBJ1-2	CASSQPGSYYGYTF	TGTGCCAGCAGCCAGCCTGGCAGCTACTATGGCTACACCTTC
NA	TRBV12-3/TRBV12-4	NA	TRBJ2-1	CASSPRNRYNEQFF	TGTGCCAGCAGTCCGAGGAATCGCTACAATGAGCAGTTCTTC
NA	TRBV5-5	NA	TRBJ1-6	CASSPGLNSYNSPLHF	TGTGCCAGCAGCCCGGGGCTTAACTCCTATAATTCACCCCTCCACTTT
TRBD2	TRBV7-9	few	TRBJ2-7	CASSHLTSGRSRSYEQYF	TGTGCCAGCAGCCACCTCACTAGCGGGAGATCTCGGTCCTACGAGCAGTACTTC
NA	TRBV20-1	NA	TRBJ1-1	CSARFGGSNTEAFF	TGCAGTGCTAGATTCGGGGGCTCGAACACTGAAGCTTTCTTT
TRBD1	TRBV6-2/TRBV6-3	many	TRBJ1-1	CASSYSPGQEAFF	TGTGCCAGCAGTTACTCACCGGGACAGGAAGCTTTCTTT